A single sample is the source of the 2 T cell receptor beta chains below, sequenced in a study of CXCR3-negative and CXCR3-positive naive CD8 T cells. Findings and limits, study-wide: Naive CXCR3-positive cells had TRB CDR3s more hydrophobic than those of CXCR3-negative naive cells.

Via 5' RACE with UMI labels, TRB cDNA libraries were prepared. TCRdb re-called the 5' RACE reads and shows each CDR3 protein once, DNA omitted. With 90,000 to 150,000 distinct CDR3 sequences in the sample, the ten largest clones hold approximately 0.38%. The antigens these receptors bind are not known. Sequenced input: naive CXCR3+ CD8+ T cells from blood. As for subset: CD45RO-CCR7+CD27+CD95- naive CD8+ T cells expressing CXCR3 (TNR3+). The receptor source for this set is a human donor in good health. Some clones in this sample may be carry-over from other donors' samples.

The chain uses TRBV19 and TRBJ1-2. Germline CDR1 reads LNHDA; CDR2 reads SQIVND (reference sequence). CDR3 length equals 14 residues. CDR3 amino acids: CASSIAQLNYGYTF.

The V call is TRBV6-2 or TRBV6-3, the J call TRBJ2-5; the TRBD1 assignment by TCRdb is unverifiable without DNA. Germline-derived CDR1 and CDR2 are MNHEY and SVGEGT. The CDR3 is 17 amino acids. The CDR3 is CASSYFWGGQDQETQYF.